This T cell receptor beta chain was sequenced during a study of cytomegalovirus exposure and HLA in healthy donors. Germline V gene data show CDR1 as SGHTA and CDR2 as FQGNSA. CDR3 length: 15 amino acids. After removal of 5 bases from V and 3 bases from J, the junction contained 6 bases not matched to a gene. As regards this clone: The antigen is unknown.

PCR used 60 Vbeta primers and 13 Jbeta primers. Clones were sequenced by immunoSEQ multiplex PCR, and TCRdb holds only the in-frame ones, with some missing. The table has around 150,000 clones, about 80% seen once; the top ten hold 2% to 2.5%. General study findings and limits: Accurate HLA-A and HLA-B prediction from TCR beta sequences was reported for most subjects. Previous analysis showed most TCR beta V segments were productive about 90% or about 30% of the time. There were reportedly fewer N-insertions in an Asian-associated ancestry cluster than the roughly 680-donor mean, in a later analysis.

This chain joins TRBV7-2 and TRBJ2-7; TRBD1 agrees at 11 bases. This receptor was identified in a man aged 45 to 65 in good health and CMV-seropositive. The sample consisted of PBMCs. The CDR3 is CASSPTGTGGYEQYF. The DNA for the CDR3 is TGTGCCAGCAGCCCCACCGGGACAGGGGGCTACGAGCAGTACTTC.